The 19 T cell receptor beta chains given below trace back to one sample, sequenced in a study of T cell changes during pregnancy in multiple sclerosis. Sequenced by immunoSEQ multiplex PCR; TCRdb stores in-frame clones only, minus some. Among 93,000 or so clones, around 94% were seen once, and the ten largest hold 0.75% to 0.95%. The input for sequencing was peripheral blood, taken after pregnancy. The receptors here all came from a female donor with multiple sclerosis, enrolled in a pregnancy study.

The chain combines TRBV6-5 with TRBJ2-2; D not certain. Per the germline V gene, CDR1 is MNHEY and CDR2 is SVGAGI. The CDR3 has 12 amino acids. The germline V and J ends were trimmed by 8 bases and 8 bases, with 12 bases remaining between them. CDR3 coding DNA: TGTGCCAGCGTGTCGGGTCTGGGGGAGCTGTTTTTT. It encodes CASVSGLGELFF.

The chain couples TRBV11-3 to TRBJ2-2; no firm D call. Germline V CDR1 and CDR2: SGHNT, YENEEA. V was pared by 0 bases and J by 1 base, with 9 bases between. The CDR3 runs to 16 residues. The CDR3 DNA is TGTGCCAGCAGCTTAGATCTGGCAGGGAACACCGGGGAGCTGTTTTTT. Translated, it gives CASSLDLAGNTGELFF.

The chain uses TRBV15 and TRBJ1-2, with 7 bases identical to TRBD1. Germline CDR1 and CDR2: LNHNV and YYDKDF (reference sequence). The junction had 9 bases not matched to a gene; V was cut back by 0 bases and J by 8 bases. CDR3 length equals 15 residues. For the CDR3, the DNA is TGTGCCACCAGCAGAGATCCCAACAGGGGTGGCGGCTACACCTTC. Its protein is CATSRDPNRGGGYTF.

This clone was seen only once. The rearrangement uses TRBV9 and TRBJ2-1; 8 bases line up with TRBD2. CDR1 is SGDLS, CDR2 YYNGEE, per germline. The trim removed 2 bases at V and 1 base at J, leaving 2 bases unmatched. The CDR3 covers 15 residues. DNA for the CDR3: TGTGCCAGCAGCGTCCTAGCGGGTTCCTACAATGAGCAGTTCTTC. Amino acid sequence: CASSVLAGSYNEQFF.

This sequence joins TRBV5-5 and TRBJ2-7, with 9 bases matching TRBD1. Germline trimming cut 2 bases from V and 9 bases from J; bases unmatched to any gene: 9. The CDR3 consists of 14 residues. Germline V lookup: CDR1 SGHKS, CDR2 YYEKEE (reference sequence). The CDR3 nucleotides are TGTGCCAGCAGCTTCCGGGACAGGGATACAGGGCAGTACTTC. Translated, it gives CASSFRDRDTGQYF.

The chain has TRBV4-3 and TRBJ1-2; weak D call: TRBD1 (6 bases). The CDR3 extends over 17 amino acids. Trimming took off 1 base at V and 1 base at J, with 16 bases between the two ends. Germline CDR1 reads LGHNA; CDR2 reads YSLEER. The chain's CDR3 is CASSQVNRVQHNYGYTF. CDR3 DNA sequence: TGCGCCAGCAGCCAAGTGAACAGGGTGCAGCATAACTATGGCTACACCTTC.

This chain joins TRBV7-6 and TRBJ2-3; 8 bases line up with TRBD2. V was clipped by 0 bases and J by 0 bases; unmatched bases: 2. CDR3 size: 16 residues. Germline V gene sequence: CDR1 SGHVS, CDR2 FNYEAQ. CDR3 nucleotide sequence: TGTGCCAGCAGCTTAGCGCGGGGGGCAAGCACAGATACGCAGTATTTT. Amino acid sequence: CASSLARGASTDTQYF.

V gene TRBV15 combines with J gene TRBJ2-7, with 7 bases that match TRBD2. The CDR3 consists of 14 residues. With V trimmed by 6 bases and J by 5 bases, 10 bases remained unmatched. Germline V lookup: CDR1 LNHNV, CDR2 YYDKDF (reference sequence). The CDR3 DNA sequence: TGTGCCACCAGACCGTATACTAGCGCGAACGAGCAGTACTTC. Protein: CATRPYTSANEQYF.

This chain joins TRBV4-2 and TRBJ1-1; no clear D gene. The CDR3 extends over 17 amino acids. CDR1 and CDR2 (germline): LGHNA, YNFKEQ. Trimming stripped 4 bases from V and 4 bases from J, with 22 bases between. The CDR3 DNA is TGTGCCAGCAGCCGAGAGGGAGTGCGCAGGACGAGCACTGAAGCTTTCTTT. Its translation: CASSREGVRRTSTEAFF.

This chain joins TRBV5-1 and TRBJ2-2, with a possible D match to TRBD2 (5 bases). There are 14 residues in the CDR3. V lost 6 bases, J lost 4 bases, and 13 bases lay in between. Germline V gives CDR1 SGHRS, CDR2 YFSETQ. The CDR3 DNA reads as TGCGCCAGCAAGGAGGCGAGGAGCACCGGGGAGCTGTTTTTT. Translated, it gives CASKEARSTGELFF.

The chain joins TRBV5-5 to TRBJ1-5; a possible D gene is TRBD1 (6 bases). The CDR3 has 15 amino acids. Trimming took off 2 bases at V and 4 bases at J, with 13 bases between the two ends. Germline V gene sequence: CDR1 SGHKS, CDR2 YYEKEE (reference sequence). For the CDR3, the DNA is TGTGCCAGCAGCTTTTTCACGGACAGTAATCAGCCCCAGCATTTT. Translation gives CASSFFTDSNQPQHF.

V gene TRBV6-5 combines with J gene TRBJ2-2; 12 bases are a match to TRBD1. The V and J ends lost 3 bases and 11 bases, in that order; junction bases with no gene match: 7. Looked up from germline, CDR1 is MNHEY and CDR2 is SVGAGI. CDR3 length: 15 residues. In nucleotides, the CDR3 is TGTGCCAGCAGTTATATGGGACAGGGGGCCCTCGAGCTGTTTTTT. Translated, it gives CASSYMGQGALELFF.

The chain links TRBV2 to TRBJ1-1; 7 bases are a match to TRBD1. The germline gives CDR1 SNHLY, CDR2 FYNNEI. CDR3 length: 14 residues. The V gene end was trimmed by 6 bases and the J gene end by 7 bases; junction bases not matched to a gene: 11. CDR3 in amino acids: CASRGDSQTVEAFF. The CDR3 DNA reads TGTGCCAGCAGGGGGGACAGCCAAACCGTTGAAGCTTTCTTT.

This clone has just one count. This chain connects TRBV9 to TRBJ1-5; 10 bases are a match to TRBD1. The germline CDR1 and CDR2 sequences are SGDLS and YYNGEE. This CDR3 is 13 amino acids long. Trimming at V came to 7 bases and at J to 7 bases, leaving 5 bases not matched to a gene. CDR3 region: CASSRDRGQPQHF. The CDR3 DNA sequence: TGTGCCAGCTCACGGGACAGGGGACAGCCCCAGCATTTT.

V is TRBV9 and J is TRBJ1-2; D possibly corresponds to TRBD1 (5 bases). Germline CDR1 reads SGDLS; CDR2 reads YYNGEE. This CDR3 has 15 amino acids. V gave up 0 bases and J gave up 2 bases, with 11 bases separating them. Written as DNA, the CDR3 is TGTGCCAGCAGCGTAGGCGGGGCTAGGAACTATGGCTACACCTTC. Translated: CASSVGGARNYGYTF.

This rearrangement joins TRBV5-1 to TRBJ1-2, with 7 bases that match TRBD1. Germline loops: CDR1 SGHRS, CDR2 YFSETQ. This CDR3 comprises 14 residues. The V segment lost 3 bases and the J segment 2 bases; nucleotides outside the gene matches: 4. In DNA form, the CDR3 reads TGCGCCAGCAGCTGGGACAGCCTCAACTATGGCTACACCTTC. Its translation: CASSWDSLNYGYTF.

This chain connects TRBV5-1 to TRBJ2-3, with D perhaps matching TRBD2 (6 bases). The length of the CDR3 is 15 residues. V was shortened by 4 bases and J by 0 bases, with 12 bases between the two germline ends. The germline gives CDR1 SGHRS, CDR2 YFSETQ. In DNA, the CDR3 is TGCGCCAGCAGCGCGCTTGGGAGGAGCACAGATACGCAGTATTTT. Protein: CASSALGRSTDTQYF.

The rearrangement links TRBV5-5 to TRBJ1-2; TRBD1 might be the D (5 bases). Trimming cost V 4 bases and J 10 bases, with 23 bases left between them. The CDR3 contains 15 residues. Per germline, CDR1 SGHKS and CDR2 YYEKEE (reference sequence). CDR3 amino acids: CASSPRAGSTEDYTF. The CDR3 nucleotides read TGTGCCAGCAGCCCCCGCGCAGGGTCGACTGAAGACTACACCTTC.

CDR3 sequence: CASSISGRYQETQYF. The CDR3 coding sequence is TGTGCCAGTAGTATATCAGGGAGGTACCAAGAGACCCAGTACTTC. The chain combines TRBV19 with TRBJ2-5; a possible D gene is TRBD2 (6 bases). This CDR3 has 15 residues. With 2 bases removed from V and 0 bases from J, the gap between germline ends came to 10 bases. Germline V gene data show CDR1 as LNHDA and CDR2 as SQIVND (reference sequence).